The T cell receptor (beta chain) under discussion was sequenced for a study of blood T cell repertoires in COVID-19 (TCRdb year 2020). Looking at the study overall: The collaborator samples originated in the United States, Italy and Spain and spanned the acute and convalescent phases of COVID-19. Sample metadata almost always included a de-identified subject ID, COVID-19 status, age in years and sex. The material from the prospective study consisted of cDNA or gDNA derived from T cells, B-cell-depleted T cells, or PBMCs. The samples were drawn from two sources: the first 160 participants of the ongoing ImmuneRACE study, and 1,000 to 1,500 subjects contributed by 6 global collaborators. Where available, HLA class I and class II types were obtained from metadata supplied by the sample provider rather than from assay-based typing. The repertoires were released in a freely available public database intended as a resource for research on the immune response to SARS-CoV-2. Subjects who had been exposed to COVID-19, were actively infected with it, or had recovered from it provided the deeply sampled blood TCRbeta repertoires that made up the dataset.

One collaborating source in Seattle enrolled patients during active infection and followed them longitudinally through the course of disease. The collaborating institutions used their own protocols to collect whole blood in K2EDTA tubes. Collaborator samples were shipped for TCRbeta analysis as frozen whole blood, isolated PBMCs, or DNA extracted from either sample type. Regarding this clone: The antigen it binds to is not known. Base quality data are lacking; no much larger clone is found one base away.

Ends trimmed: V by 1 base, J by 4 bases; bases unmatched to a gene: 3. From cysteine to phenylalanine, the CDR3 is 15 amino acids long. The read is trimmed to its CDR3 DNA, 45 bases read in frame from base 1. CDR1 and CDR2 are drawn from the germline V gene (reference sequence): SGHKS, YYEKEE. TCRbeta CDR3 regions were amplified from genomic DNA by means of the immunoSEQ Assay, a bias-controlled multiplex PCR. The study's processing was this. The number of nucleated cells in each sample was estimated by amplification of reference gene primers within the assay. To quantify the absolute abundance of each unique TCRbeta CDR3 rearrangement, sequence reads were collapsed and filtered. For each sample, productive Simpson clonality was calculated as the square root of Simpson's diversity index across productive rearrangements. TCRdb retrieved this table from immuneACCESS and kept in-frame rearrangements only. Not all clones are present; in checked studies, unresolved V genes account for under half, and no reason is known for the remainder. D and trimming were read from the DNA, whereas the V and J calls and clone size are those reported in that table. The sample table records around 470,000 clones; roughly 89% of these occur just once. Clones ranked in the top ten supply approximately 0.9% of the sample.

The investigation overall reported the following: Clinical and demographic metadata were provided uncurated, with the amount varying by source and participant.

What was sequenced was peripheral blood. The chain links TRBV5-5 with TRBJ2-3, with TRBD2 identical over 10 junction bases. This receptor was taken from a man in his late teens or twenties with COVID-19, enrolled during active disease. At the DNA level, the sequence is TGTGCCAGCAGCTTGACTAGCGGGGCCTCAGATACGCAGTATTTT. Translation gives CASSLTSGASDTQYF. Reference TRBV5-5 and TRBJ2-3 proteins supply the regions before and after the CDR3; the full variable domain is: DAGVTQSPTHLIKTRGQQVTLRCSPISGHKSVSWYQQVLGQGPQFIFQYYEKEERGRGNFPDRFSARQFPNYSSELNVNALLLGDSALYLCASSLTSGASDTQYFGPGTRLTVL.